A single sample is the source of the 31 T cell receptor beta chains below, sequenced in a study of cytomegalovirus exposure and HLA in healthy donors. The PCR had 60 Vbeta and 13 Jbeta primers. Here immunoSEQ multiplex PCR was the method, and the copy in TCRdb shows in-frame clones only, minus some. In all, the sample yields roughly 50,000 clones. The sequencing sample was made of PBMCs. These receptors were obtained from a man aged 35 to 55 in good health and CMV-seropositive.

The chain joins TRBV9 to TRBJ2-7, with 9 nucleotides matching TRBD2. The CDR3 covers 15 residues. Trimming cost V 0 bases and J 4 bases; bases outside gene matches: 5. The germline V gene encodes CDR1 SGDLS and CDR2 YYNGEE. The CDR3 region has the DNA TGTGCCAGCAGCGTAGGGGCTAGCGGGGTTTACGAGCAGTACTTC. This sequence encodes CASSVGASGVYEQYF.

This chain uses TRBV6-1 with TRBJ1-3, with D unresolved. The CDR3 runs to 14 residues. In germline, CDR1 is MNHNS, CDR2 SASEGT. V dropped 1 base and J dropped 9 bases, with 13 bases sitting between them. The CDR3 loop is CASSEGEAWSTIYF. CDR3 in DNA: TGTGCCAGCAGTGAAGGTGAAGCCTGGAGCACCATATATTTT.

The chain is built from TRBV9 and TRBJ2-1; maybe TRBD2 (6 bases). This CDR3 spans 16 amino acids. CDR1 and CDR2 (germline): SGDLS, YYNGEE. Trimming cost V 1 base and J 0 bases, with 11 bases left between them. The CDR3 loop is CASSVLDYDSYNEQFF. As DNA, the CDR3 is TGTGCCAGCAGCGTACTGGACTACGACTCCTACAATGAGCAGTTCTTC.

The J gene is TRBJ1-2, the V gene TRBV20-1; the D is unclear. CDR1 and CDR2 (germline): DFQATT, SNEGSKA (reference sequence). This CDR3 comprises 11 residues. Trimming stripped 3 bases from V and 3 bases from J, with 5 bases between. In DNA form, the CDR3 reads TGCAGTGCTAGTCAGGACTATGGCTACACCTTC. This codes for CSASQDYGYTF.

The rearrangement joins TRBV19 to TRBJ1-5; TRBD1 agrees at 10 bases. The CDR3 totals 15 residues. CDR1 and CDR2 from the germline V gene are LNHDA and SQIVND (reference sequence). CDR3 bases: TGTGGGACCGGGACAGGGGAGGAGGGCAATCAGCCCCAGCATTTT. It is translated as CGTGTGEEGNQPQHF.

The V gene is TRBV6-6, the J gene TRBJ2-7; TRBD2 matches at 8 bases. The CDR3 sequence is 14 residues long. J was trimmed by 3 bases and V by 4 bases; bases with no gene match: 5. Germline V gene lookup returns CDR1 MNHNY and CDR2 SVGAGI (reference sequence). CDR3 DNA: TGTGCCAGCAGTTCCGGGACTAGAAGCTACGAGCAGTACTTC. It encodes CASSSGTRSYEQYF.

This chain links TRBV28 with TRBJ1-1, with D possibly matching TRBD1 (5 bases). CDR1 is MDHEN, CDR2 SYDVKM, per germline. V was trimmed by 6 bases and J by 1 base, leaving 12 bases between them. This CDR3 contains 14 residues. CDR3 loop: CASRRRDPNTEAFF. DNA of the CDR3: TGTGCCAGCAGGCGGCGGGACCCGAACACTGAAGCTTTCTTT. The entire variable domain, with the rest obtained from reference TRBV28 and TRBJ1-1, is as follows: DVKVTQSSRYLVKRTGEKVFLECVQDMDHENMFWYRQDPGLGLRLIYFSYDVKMKEKGDIPEGYSVSREKKERFSLILESASTNQTSMYLCASRRRDPNTEAFFGQGTRLTVV.

This chain connects TRBV7-2 to TRBJ1-6; TRBD1 matches 10 bases. Germline CDR1 and CDR2: SGHTA and FQGNSA. The V gene end was trimmed by 4 bases and the J gene end by 11 bases; junction bases not matched to a gene: 8. The CDR3 has 15 amino acids. The CDR3, as DNA: TGTGCCAGCAGCTCGGGACAGGGGAGATTAGCACCCCTCCACTTT. It encodes CASSSGQGRLAPLHF.

The gene calls are TRBV7-9 and TRBJ2-7; 9 bases line up with TRBD2. Germline assignment: CDR1 SEHNR and CDR2 FQNEAQ (reference sequence). Trimming removed 5 bases from V and 4 bases from J; junction bases left unmatched: 9. The CDR3 is 15 residues long. The CDR3 spells CASSPGMREGYEQYF. The DNA of the CDR3 is TGTGCCAGCAGCCCTGGTATGCGGGAGGGGTACGAGCAGTACTTC. The full variable domain, its missing parts supplied by reference TRBV7-9 and TRBJ2-7, is DTGVSQNPRHKITKRGQNVTFRCDPISEHNRLYWYRQTLGQGPEFLTYFQNEAQLEKSRLLSDRFSAERPKGSFSTLEIQRTEQGDSAMYLCASSPGMREGYEQYFGPGTRLTVT.

The chain recombines TRBV6-4 with TRBJ2-7; D is possibly TRBD2 (6 bases). Trimming shortened V by 8 bases and J by 0 bases, and 11 bases separated the two germline ends. Germline CDR1 MRHNA, CDR2 SNTAGT. This CDR3 is built from 13 residues. The CDR3: CASGTPSSYEQYF. CDR3 DNA: TGTGCCAGCGGGACTCCAAGCTCCTACGAGCAGTACTTC.

The V call is TRBV28, the J call TRBJ2-7, with D unresolved. The CDR3 sequence is 12 residues long. From germline, CDR1 is MDHEN and CDR2 SYDVKM. V shed 5 bases and J shed 5 bases, with 10 bases lying between them. The CDR3 is CASSEELHEQYF. The CDR3 DNA reads as TGTGCCAGCAGTGAGGAGCTACACGAGCAGTACTTC.

The chain recombines TRBV5-6 with TRBJ1-1; tentatively, D is TRBD1 (5 bases). Trimming removed 3 bases from V and 1 base from J, with 13 bases in between. Germline V lookup: CDR1 SGHDT, CDR2 YYEEEE. The CDR3 contains 15 residues. The CDR3 DNA reads TGTGCCAGCAGCTCGCGGGGGTGGGCGAACACTGAAGCTTTCTTT. It yields the protein CASSSRGWANTEAFF.

The chain recombines TRBV19 with TRBJ1-6; TRBD1 matches 7 bases. Germline-derived CDR1 and CDR2 are LNHDA and SQIVND (reference sequence). This CDR3 comprises 14 residues. J gave up 10 bases and V 3 bases, and 6 bases lay outside the gene matches. CDR3 in DNA: TGTGCCAGTAGTATCAGGGGGGCAGAATCACCCCTCCACTTT. This translates into CASSIRGAESPLHF.

The chain uses TRBV2 and TRBJ1-1; D remains unclear. The CDR3 covers 12 residues. Germline V gives CDR1 SNHLY, CDR2 FYNNEI. Trimming removed 5 bases from V and 7 bases from J, with 11 bases in between. CDR3 loop: CASSLDGDEAFF. CDR3 DNA sequence: TGTGCCAGCAGTCTTGACGGAGATGAAGCTTTCTTT.

The chain is built from TRBV6-1 and TRBJ1-2, with D perhaps TRBD1 (6 bases). The germline CDR1 and CDR2 sequences are MNHNS and SASEGT. This CDR3 spans 14 amino acids. The V gene lost 6 bases and the J gene lost 8 bases, with 19 bases spanning the gap. In DNA form, the CDR3 reads TGTGCCAGCAGGCCGGGACACTCCTCAAGGGGCTACACCTTC. Translated, it gives CASRPGHSSRGYTF.

The chain combines TRBV18 with TRBJ1-5; 12 nucleotides line up with TRBD1. CDR3 length equals 15 residues. V lost 6 bases to trimming and J lost 8 bases; unmatched junction nucleotides: 8. Germline assignment: CDR1 KGHSH and CDR2 LQKENI. DNA for the CDR3: TGTGCCAGCTCCCCCGGGACAGGGGGCGCGAAGCCCCAGCATTTT. Its translation: CASSPGTGGAKPQHF.

The chain joins TRBV19 to TRBJ2-6, with D perhaps matching TRBD2 (5 bases). Germline lookup yields CDR1 LNHDA and CDR2 SQIVND (reference sequence). CDR3 length: 15 residues. Trimming stripped 5 bases from V and 4 bases from J, with 12 bases between. CDR3 bases: TGTGCCAGTAGTCCTCGGGGTATAGGGGCCAACGTCCTGACTTTC. Translated, it gives CASSPRGIGANVLTF.

The rearrangement uses TRBV11-2 and TRBJ2-7; the match to TRBD2 covers 7 bases. In germline, CDR1 is SGHAT, CDR2 FQNNGV. The CDR3 sequence is 15 residues long. The trim removed 0 bases at V and 3 bases at J, leaving 5 bases unmatched. The CDR3 spells CASSLDGGGFYEQYF. CDR3 coding DNA: TGTGCCAGCAGCTTAGATGGGGGGGGGTTCTACGAGCAGTACTTC.

V usage is TRBV28 and J usage is TRBJ2-2; 8 positions agree with TRBD2. CDR3 length: 17 amino acids. Trimming cost V 4 bases and J 6 bases; bases outside gene matches: 13. Germline CDR1 MDHEN, CDR2 SYDVKM. The CDR3 sequence is CASSSQGLALWAGELFF. CDR3 bases: TGTGCCAGCAGTTCCCAAGGACTAGCCCTTTGGGCCGGGGAGCTGTTTTTT.

The J gene is TRBJ1-2, the V gene TRBV10-1, with D possibly matching TRBD1 (5 bases). In germline, CDR1 is WNHNN, CDR2 SYGVQD (reference sequence). CDR3 length: 15 amino acids. Trimming stripped 3 bases from V and 3 bases from J, with 14 bases between. CDR3 coding DNA: TGCGCCAGCAGTGACTGGGACGGGGAGGACTATGGCTACACCTTC. This codes for CASSDWDGEDYGYTF.

The genes are TRBV28 and TRBJ2-7, with D unresolved. Germline V CDR1 and CDR2: MDHEN, SYDVKM. Trimming pared 4 bases from V and 5 bases from J, leaving 21 bases between. This CDR3 is 16 amino acids long. The chain's CDR3 is CASSSPTPSAKNEQYF. The CDR3 DNA reads as TGTGCCAGCAGTTCCCCGACCCCCAGCGCGAAGAACGAGCAGTACTTC.

CDR3 loop: CAIGRQGADEQYF. The CDR3 DNA follows: TGTGCCATCGGAAGACAGGGGGCAGACGAGCAGTACTTC. J is TRBJ2-7 and V is TRBV10-3, with 10 bases fitting TRBD1. V lost 8 bases, J lost 5 bases, and 6 bases stayed unmatched. Germline V CDR1 and CDR2: ENHRY, SYGVKD. CDR3 length: 13 residues.

This chain joins TRBV4-3 and TRBJ2-1; 7 nucleotides match TRBD2. In germline, CDR1 is LGHNA, CDR2 YSLEER. The V and J ends lost 0 bases and 0 bases, in that order; junction bases with no gene match: 5. This CDR3 is 17 amino acids long. Written as DNA, the CDR3 is TGCGCCAGCAGCCAAGAGACGCAGCGGGGCTCCTACAATGAGCAGTTCTTC. Its protein product is CASSQETQRGSYNEQFF.

The chain is built from TRBV6-5 and TRBJ2-7, with 9 nucleotides matching TRBD1. V was clipped by 4 bases and J by 1 base; unmatched bases: 8. Germline values: CDR1 MNHEY, CDR2 SVGAGI. The CDR3 extends over 16 amino acids. CDR3 loop: CASSSPWTGESYEQYF. CDR3 nucleotides: TGTGCCAGCAGTTCCCCTTGGACAGGGGAATCCTACGAGCAGTACTTC.

The genes are TRBV2 and TRBJ1-5; D unresolved. Germline CDR1 SNHLY, CDR2 FYNNEI. The V end lost 8 bases, the J end lost 1 base, and 9 bases lay between the germline ends. The CDR3 sequence is 13 residues long. The DNA for the CDR3 is TGTGCCAGCCACCAGGTGAGCAATCAGCCCCAGCATTTT. Its protein product is CASHQVSNQPQHF. Together with reference TRBV2 and TRBJ1-5, the CDR3 gives the full variable domain: EPEVTQTPSHQVTQMGQEVILRCVPISNHLYFYWYRQILGQKVEFLVSFYNNEISEKSEIFDDQFSVERPDGSNFTLKIRSTKLEDSAMYFCASHQVSNQPQHFGDGTRLSIL.

The chain uses TRBV9 and TRBJ2-2, with unresolved D. The V gene lost 0 bases and the J gene lost 4 bases, with 10 bases spanning the gap. CDR1 is SGDLS, CDR2 YYNGEE, per germline. The CDR3 spans 15 residues. DNA of the CDR3: TGTGCCAGCAGCGTAGGAGGTTTCGGCACCGGGGAGCTGTTTTTT. It translates to CASSVGGFGTGELFF.

The chain is built from TRBV9 and TRBJ1-1; TRBD1 is a possible D gene (6 bases). This CDR3 is 13 amino acids long. Germline CDR1 reads SGDLS; CDR2 reads YYNGEE. With 0 bases removed from V and 7 bases from J, the gap between germline ends came to 10 bases. The CDR3 DNA is TGTGCCAGCAGCGTAGGAGGGGGGGGTGAAGCTTTCTTT. Its translation: CASSVGGGGEAFF.

Turning to this clone: The CDR3 ends on some other residue instead of the conserved phenylalanine or tryptophan, so this is likely a read error. This chain joins TRBV27 and TRBJ1-1, with unresolved D. This CDR3 has 14 amino acids. The germline CDR1 and CDR2 sequences are MNHEY and SMNVEV (reference sequence). V lost 3 bases and J 5 bases, leaving 13 bases between the germline ends. DNA for the CDR3: TGTGCCAGCAGTTTTACGGCGGTTGGGACTGAAGCTTTCCTT. This gives the protein CASSFTAVGTEAFL.

The chain recombines TRBV28 with TRBJ1-2; D remains ambiguous. The V end lost 6 bases, the J end lost 3 bases, and 5 bases lay between the germline ends. CDR1 is MDHEN, CDR2 SYDVKM, per germline. This CDR3 is 11 amino acids long. CDR3 sequence: CASSFDYGYTF. In DNA, the CDR3 is TGTGCCAGCAGCTTTGACTATGGCTACACCTTC.

This chain joins TRBV18 and TRBJ2-5, with D perhaps matching TRBD2 (6 bases). With 2 bases removed from V and 5 bases from J, the gap between germline ends came to 18 bases. Germline CDR1 and CDR2: KGHSH and LQKENI. The CDR3 spans 16 residues. CDR3 sequence: CASSPDGTAFSETQYF. CDR3 sequence (DNA): TGTGCCAGCTCACCAGATGGGACTGCCTTTTCGGAGACCCAGTACTTC.

V usage is TRBV19 and J usage is TRBJ1-2; 7 nucleotides match TRBD1. The CDR3 is 13 residues long. CDR1 is LNHDA and CDR2 is SQIVND in the germline V gene (reference sequence). J gave up 2 bases and V 7 bases, and 4 bases lay outside the gene matches. CDR3 coding DNA: TGTGCCAGTACCCCGGACAGGAACTATGGCTACACCTTC. Protein product: CASTPDRNYGYTF.